Listed below are T cell receptor beta chains from one sample, sequenced in a study of CXCR3-negative and CXCR3-positive naive CD8 T cells. TCRdb re-analyzed the 5' RACE reads; it lists each CDR3 protein once, without DNA. This listing includes roughly 120,000 distinct CDR3 sequences. Sequencing was performed on naive CXCR3+ CD8+ T cells from blood. The receptors originated from a human donor in good health. Some clones in this sample may be carry-over from other donors' samples. The CDR3 runs from the conserved cysteine through the conserved F or W.

>TRBV25-1|TRBJ1-6
CASSEVGPASSPLHF
>TRBV28|TRBJ2-7
CASIKRAGFYEQYF
>TRBV7-9|TRBJ1-1
CASSFSNTEAFF
>TRBV20-1|TRBJ1-4
CSARAWDSYTEAPTNEKLFF
>TRBV5-1|TRBJ2-3
CASSLGGVAGAGTDTQYF
>TRBV15|TRBJ2-7
CATSGDVTGAVYEQYF
>TRBV28|TRBJ2-1
CASSDPGLAGLHEQFF
>TRBV5-1|TRBJ1-1
CASSVDVGAGTEAFF
>TRBV20-1|TRBJ2-3
CSARETSTETQYF
>TRBV7-9|TRBJ1-1
CASSLFGQGNTEAFF
>TRBV5-4|TRBJ2-5
CASSLDGTSAQETQYF
>TRBV12-3/TRBV12-4|TRBJ2-2
CASSLSMNTGELFF
>TRBV4-3|TRBJ1-1
CASSPGTGVGYTEAFF
>TRBV9|TRBJ2-5
CASSVAGAAGETQYF
>TRBV5-6|TRBJ2-5
CASSLLTQETQYF
>TRBV20-1|TRBJ1-1
CSAMGGRDTEAFF
>TRBV28|TRBJ2-7
CASRPTGPSYEQYF
>TRBV12-3/TRBV12-4|TRBJ2-5
CASSWGLAGGQETQYF
>TRBV5-5|TRBJ1-1
CASSLAAGTSTEAFF
>TRBV7-2|TRBJ1-6
CASSFARDGSPLHF
>TRBV9|TRBJ1-1
CASSVYWGTEAFF
>TRBV2|TRBJ2-1
CASGVREAYNEQFF
>TRBV20-1|TRBJ2-1
CSARDSGSLYNEQFF